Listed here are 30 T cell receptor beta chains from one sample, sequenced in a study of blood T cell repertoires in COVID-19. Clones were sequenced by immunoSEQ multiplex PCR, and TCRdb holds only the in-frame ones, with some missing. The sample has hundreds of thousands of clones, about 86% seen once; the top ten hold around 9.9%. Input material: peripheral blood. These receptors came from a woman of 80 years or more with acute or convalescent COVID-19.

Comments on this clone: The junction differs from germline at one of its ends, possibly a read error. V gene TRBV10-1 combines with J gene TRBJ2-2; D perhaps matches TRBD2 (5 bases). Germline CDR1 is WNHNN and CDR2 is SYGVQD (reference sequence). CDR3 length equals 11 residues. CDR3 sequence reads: CASSENRGAVF. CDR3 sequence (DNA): TGCGCCAGCAGTGAAAACCGGGGAGCTGTTTTT.

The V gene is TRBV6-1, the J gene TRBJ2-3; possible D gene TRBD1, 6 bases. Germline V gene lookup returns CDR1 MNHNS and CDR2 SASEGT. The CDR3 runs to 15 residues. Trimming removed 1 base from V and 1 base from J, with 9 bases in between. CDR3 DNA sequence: TGTGCCAGCAGTGAAGTGGGACACCGCACAGATACGCAGTATTTT. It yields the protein CASSEVGHRTDTQYF.

The CDR3 coding sequence is TGTGCCAGCAGTGCCGAGCGGGGGCCCACAGATACGCAGTATTTT. It codes for CASSAERGPTDTQYF. This rearrangement joins TRBV2 to TRBJ2-3, with TRBD2 matching 8 bases. The CDR3 is 15 amino acids. The V gene's germline CDR1 is SNHLY and CDR2 FYNNEI. The V gene end was trimmed by 4 bases and the J gene end by 2 bases; junction bases not matched to a gene: 5.

CDR3 sequence reads: CASSIIVGLSGELFF. CDR3 coding DNA: TGTGCCAGCAGCATCATCGTGGGGCTTTCCGGGGAGCTGTTTTTT. This chain connects TRBV7-8 to TRBJ2-2; D possibly corresponds to TRBD1 (5 bases). Trimming cost V 5 bases and J 6 bases, with 16 bases left between them. The germline CDR1 and CDR2 sequences are SGHVS and FQNEAQ. This CDR3 contains 15 residues.

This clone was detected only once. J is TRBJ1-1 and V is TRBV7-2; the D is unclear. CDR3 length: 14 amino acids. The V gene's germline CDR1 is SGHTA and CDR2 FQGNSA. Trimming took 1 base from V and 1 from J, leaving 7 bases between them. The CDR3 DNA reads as TGTGCCAGCAGCTTAGGAGGAAAGAACACTGAAGCTTTCTTT. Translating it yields CASSLGGKNTEAFF. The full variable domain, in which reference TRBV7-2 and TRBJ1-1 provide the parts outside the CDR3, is GAGVSQSPSNKVTEKGKDVELRCDPISGHTALYWYRQSLGQGLEFLIYFQGNSAPDKSGLPSDRFSAERTGGSVSTLTIQRTQQEDSAVYLCASSLGGKNTEAFFGQGTRLTVV.

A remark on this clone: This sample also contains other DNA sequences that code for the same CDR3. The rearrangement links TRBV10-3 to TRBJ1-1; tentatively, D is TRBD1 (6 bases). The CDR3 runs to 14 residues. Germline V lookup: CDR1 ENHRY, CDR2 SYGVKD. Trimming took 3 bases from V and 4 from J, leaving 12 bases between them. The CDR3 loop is CAISDRGRGTEAFF. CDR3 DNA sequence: TGTGCCATCAGTGACAGGGGCCGAGGCACTGAAGCTTTCTTT.

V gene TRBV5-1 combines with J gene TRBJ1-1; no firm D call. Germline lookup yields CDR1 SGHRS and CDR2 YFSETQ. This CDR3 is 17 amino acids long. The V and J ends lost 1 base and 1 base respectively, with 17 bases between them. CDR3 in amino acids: CASSLISSGRQNTEAFF. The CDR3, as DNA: TGCGCCAGCAGCTTGATAAGTAGTGGCAGGCAGAACACTGAAGCTTTCTTT.

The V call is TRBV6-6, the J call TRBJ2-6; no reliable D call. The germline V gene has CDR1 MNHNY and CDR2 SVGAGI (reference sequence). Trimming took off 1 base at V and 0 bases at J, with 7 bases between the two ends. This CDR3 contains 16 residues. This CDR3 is CASSYYSSSGANVLTF. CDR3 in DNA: TGTGCCAGCAGTTACTACAGCTCCTCTGGGGCCAACGTCCTGACTTTC.

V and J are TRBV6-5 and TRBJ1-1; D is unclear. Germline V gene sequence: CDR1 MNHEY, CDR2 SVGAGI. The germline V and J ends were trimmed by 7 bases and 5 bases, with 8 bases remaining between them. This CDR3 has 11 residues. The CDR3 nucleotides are TGTGCCAGCAACCACCGGACTGAAGCTTTCTTT. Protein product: CASNHRTEAFF.

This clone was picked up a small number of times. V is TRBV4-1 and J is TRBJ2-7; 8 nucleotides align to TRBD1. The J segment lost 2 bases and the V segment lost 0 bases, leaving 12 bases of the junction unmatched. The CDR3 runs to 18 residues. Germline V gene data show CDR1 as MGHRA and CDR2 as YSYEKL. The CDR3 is CASSQEALGTGLTYEQYF. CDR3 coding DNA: TGCGCCAGCAGCCAAGAAGCCCTTGGGACAGGCCTTACCTACGAGCAGTACTTC.

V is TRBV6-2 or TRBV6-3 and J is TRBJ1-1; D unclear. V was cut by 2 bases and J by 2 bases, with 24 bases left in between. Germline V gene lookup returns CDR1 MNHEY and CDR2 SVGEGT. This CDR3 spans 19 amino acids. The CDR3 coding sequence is TGTGCCAGCAGTTACCCCTTACACCTCGGGTCCCCGGCCAACACTGAAGCTTTCTTT. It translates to CASSYPLHLGSPANTEAFF.

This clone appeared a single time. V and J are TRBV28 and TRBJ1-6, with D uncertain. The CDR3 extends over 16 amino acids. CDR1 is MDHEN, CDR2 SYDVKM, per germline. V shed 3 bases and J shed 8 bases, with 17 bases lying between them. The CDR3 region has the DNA TGTGCCAGCAGTTTCGGAGGTTTAGCGGGATATTCACCCCTCCACTTT. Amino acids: CASSFGGLAGYSPLHF.

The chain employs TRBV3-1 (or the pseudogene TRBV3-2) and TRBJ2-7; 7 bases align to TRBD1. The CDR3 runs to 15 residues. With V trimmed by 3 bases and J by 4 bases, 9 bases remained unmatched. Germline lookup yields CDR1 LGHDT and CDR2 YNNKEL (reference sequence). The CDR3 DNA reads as TGTGCCAGCAGCCAGGCCGCAGGGGGTAATTACGAGCAGTACTTC. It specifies CASSQAAGGNYEQYF.

The chain's CDR3 is CSARVQNTIYF. In DNA, the CDR3 is TGCAGTGCTAGAGTTCAGAACACCATATATTTT. The chain uses TRBV20-1 and TRBJ1-3; D unclear. Trimming cost V 1 base and J 7 bases, with 5 bases left between them. Germline loops: CDR1 DFQATT, CDR2 SNEGSKA (reference sequence). This CDR3 comprises 11 residues.

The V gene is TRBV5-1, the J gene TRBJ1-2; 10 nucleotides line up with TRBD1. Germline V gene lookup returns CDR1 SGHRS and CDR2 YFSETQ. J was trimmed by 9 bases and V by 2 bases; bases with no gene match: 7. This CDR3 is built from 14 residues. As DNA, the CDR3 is TGCGCCAGCAGCTTTTCCGGGACAGGGGTGAGCTACACCTTC. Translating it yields CASSFSGTGVSYTF.

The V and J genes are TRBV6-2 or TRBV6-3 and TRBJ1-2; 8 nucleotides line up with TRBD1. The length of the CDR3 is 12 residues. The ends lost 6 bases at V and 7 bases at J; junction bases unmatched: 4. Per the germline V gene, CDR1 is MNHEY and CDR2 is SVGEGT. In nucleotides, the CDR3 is TGTGCCAGCAGCCAGGGGGCTGGTGGCTACACCTTC. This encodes CASSQGAGGYTF.

The DNA for the CDR3 is TGTGCCAGTAGTCCAGCTCCCCGGGGGGCCGTTCAGCCCCAGCATTTT. The encoded protein is CASSPAPRGAVQPQHF. This rearrangement joins TRBV19 to TRBJ1-5; D possibly corresponds to TRBD1 (6 bases). V lost 5 bases to trimming and J lost 6 bases, with 20 bases between them. The CDR3 loop spans 16 amino acids. Per germline, CDR1 LNHDA and CDR2 SQIVND (reference sequence).

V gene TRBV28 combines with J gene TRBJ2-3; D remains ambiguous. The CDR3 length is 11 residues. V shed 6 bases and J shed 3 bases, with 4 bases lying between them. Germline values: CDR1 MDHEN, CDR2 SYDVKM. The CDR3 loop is CASRETDTQYF. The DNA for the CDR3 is TGTGCCAGCAGAGAGACAGATACGCAGTATTTT.

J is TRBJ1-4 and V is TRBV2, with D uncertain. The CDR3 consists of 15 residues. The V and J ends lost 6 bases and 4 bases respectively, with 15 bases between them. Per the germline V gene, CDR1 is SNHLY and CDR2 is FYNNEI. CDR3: CASSPVGIGNEKLFF. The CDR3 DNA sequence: TGTGCCAGCAGCCCGGTCGGGATAGGTAATGAAAAACTGTTTTTT.

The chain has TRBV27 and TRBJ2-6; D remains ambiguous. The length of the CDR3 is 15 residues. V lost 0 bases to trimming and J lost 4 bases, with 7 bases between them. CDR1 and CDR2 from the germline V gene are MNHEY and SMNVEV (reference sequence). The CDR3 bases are TGTGCCAGCAGTTTATCGAGTCTCGGGGCCAACGTCCTGACTTTC. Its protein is CASSLSSLGANVLTF. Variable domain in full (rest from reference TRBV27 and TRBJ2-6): EAQVTQNPRYLITVTGKKLTVTCSQNMNHEYMSWYRQDPGLGLRQIYYSMNVEVTDKGDVPEGYKVSRKEKRNFPLILESPSPNQTSLYFCASSLSSLGANVLTFGAGSRLTVL.

This CDR3 reads CASSELVTGVNEQFF. CDR3 in DNA: TGCGCCAGCAGTGAATTAGTTACAGGGGTTAATGAGCAGTTCTTC. The rearrangement uses TRBV10-1 and TRBJ2-1, with 7 bases fitting TRBD1. This CDR3 contains 15 residues. Germline trimming cut 3 bases from V and 7 bases from J; bases unmatched to any gene: 9. Looked up from germline, CDR1 is WNHNN and CDR2 is SYGVQD (reference sequence).

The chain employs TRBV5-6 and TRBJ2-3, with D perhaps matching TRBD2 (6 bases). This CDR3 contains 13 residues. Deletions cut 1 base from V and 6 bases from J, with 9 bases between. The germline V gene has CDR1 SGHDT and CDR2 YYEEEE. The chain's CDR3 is CASSLWAGDTQYF. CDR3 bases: TGTGCCAGCAGCTTGTGGGCGGGGGATACGCAGTATTTT.

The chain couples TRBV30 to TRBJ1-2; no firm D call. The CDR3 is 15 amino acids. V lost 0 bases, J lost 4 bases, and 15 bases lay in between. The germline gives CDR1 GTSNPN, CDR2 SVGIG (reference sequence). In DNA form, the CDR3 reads TGTGCCTGGAGTGTTGGGCTGGATGGCCTCTATGGCTACACCTTC. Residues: CAWSVGLDGLYGYTF.

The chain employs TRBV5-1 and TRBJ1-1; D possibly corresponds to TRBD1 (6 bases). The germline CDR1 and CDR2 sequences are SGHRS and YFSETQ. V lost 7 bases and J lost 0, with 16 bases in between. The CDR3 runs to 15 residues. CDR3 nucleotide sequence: TGCGCCAGCTCTCCGGGGGGCGCCATGAACACTGAAGCTTTCTTT. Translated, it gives CASSPGGAMNTEAFF. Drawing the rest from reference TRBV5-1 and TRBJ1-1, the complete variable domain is KAGVTQTPRYLIKTRGQQVTLSCSPISGHRSVSWYQQTPGQGLQFLFEYFSETQRNKGNFPGRFSGRQFSNSRSEMNVSTLELGDSALYLCASSPGGAMNTEAFFGQGTRLTVV.

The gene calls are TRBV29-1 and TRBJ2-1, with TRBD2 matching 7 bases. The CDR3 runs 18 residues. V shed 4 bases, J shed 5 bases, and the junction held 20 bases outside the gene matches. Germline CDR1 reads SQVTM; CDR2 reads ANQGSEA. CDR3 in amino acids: CSVGGGNSPNKFNNEQFF. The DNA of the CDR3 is TGCAGCGTTGGGGGGGGTAACAGTCCCAACAAGTTCAACAATGAGCAGTTCTTC.

CDR3 DNA sequence: TGTGCCAGCAAAAAGGCGGGAACAATACAAGAGACCCAGTACTTC. Its translation: CASKKAGTIQETQYF. V gene TRBV3-1 (or the pseudogene TRBV3-2) combines with J gene TRBJ2-5, with D possibly being TRBD2 (6 bases). This CDR3 is 15 amino acids long. V lost 7 bases and J 2 bases, leaving 17 bases between the germline ends. Per the germline V gene, CDR1 is LGHDT and CDR2 is YNNKEL (reference sequence).

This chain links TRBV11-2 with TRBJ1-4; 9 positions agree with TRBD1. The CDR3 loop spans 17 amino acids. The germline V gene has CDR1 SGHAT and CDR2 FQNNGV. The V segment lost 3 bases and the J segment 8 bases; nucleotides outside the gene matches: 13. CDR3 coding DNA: TGTGCCAGCAGCTTGGACCGGGACAGGGAGTTCGGGGAAAAACTGTTTTTT. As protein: CASSLDRDREFGEKLFF.

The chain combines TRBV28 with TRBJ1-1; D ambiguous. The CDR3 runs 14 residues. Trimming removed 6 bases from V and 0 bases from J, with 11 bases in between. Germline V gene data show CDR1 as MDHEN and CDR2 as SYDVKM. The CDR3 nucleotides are TGTGCCAGCAGAACCGGGTCTTTGAACACTGAAGCTTTCTTT. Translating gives CASRTGSLNTEAFF.

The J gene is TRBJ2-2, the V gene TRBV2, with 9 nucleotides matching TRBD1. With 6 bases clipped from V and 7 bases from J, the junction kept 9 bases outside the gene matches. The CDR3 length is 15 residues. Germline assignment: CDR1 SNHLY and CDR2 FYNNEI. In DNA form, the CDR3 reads TGTGCCAGCAGGACCGGGACAGGGTTTAACGGGGAGCTGTTTTTT. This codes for CASRTGTGFNGELFF.

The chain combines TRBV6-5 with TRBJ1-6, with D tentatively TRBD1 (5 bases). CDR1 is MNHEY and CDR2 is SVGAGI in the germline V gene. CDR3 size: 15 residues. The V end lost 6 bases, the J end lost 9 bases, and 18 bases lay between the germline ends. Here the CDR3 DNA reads TGTGCCAGCAGCTCCCGGGACTACGGTAGTTCACCCCTCCACTTT. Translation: CASSSRDYGSSPLHF.